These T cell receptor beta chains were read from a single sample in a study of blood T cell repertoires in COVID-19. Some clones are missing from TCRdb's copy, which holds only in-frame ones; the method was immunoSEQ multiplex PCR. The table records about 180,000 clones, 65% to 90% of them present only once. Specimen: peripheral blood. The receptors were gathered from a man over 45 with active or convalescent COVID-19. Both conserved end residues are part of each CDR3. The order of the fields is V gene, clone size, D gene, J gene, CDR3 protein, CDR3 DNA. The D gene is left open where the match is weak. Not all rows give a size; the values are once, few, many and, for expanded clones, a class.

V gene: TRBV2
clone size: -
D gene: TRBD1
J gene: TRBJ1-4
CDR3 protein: CASSGGTVGEKLFF
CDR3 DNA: TGTGCCAGCAGTGGCGGGACAGTGGGTGAAAAACTGTTTTTT

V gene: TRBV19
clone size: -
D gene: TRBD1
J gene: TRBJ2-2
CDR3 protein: CATRQGAGNTGELFF
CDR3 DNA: TGTGCCACCCGTCAGGGGGCGGGGAACACCGGGGAGCTGTTTTTT

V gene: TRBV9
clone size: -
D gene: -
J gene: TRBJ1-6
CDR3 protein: CASSVTSGTQGSPLHF
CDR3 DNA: TGTGCCAGCAGCGTAACCTCCGGGACCCAGGGGTCACCCCTCCACTTT

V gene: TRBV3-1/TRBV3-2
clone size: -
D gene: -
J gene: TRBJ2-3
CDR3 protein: CASSPLLGRGTDTQYF
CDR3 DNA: TGTGCCAGCAGCCCTCTTCTGGGGAGAGGCACAGATACGCAGTATTTT

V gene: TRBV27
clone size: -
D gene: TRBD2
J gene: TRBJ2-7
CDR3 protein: CASSPSGGNSYEQYF
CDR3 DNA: TGTGCCAGCAGTCCTAGCGGGGGGAACTCCTACGAGCAGTACTTC

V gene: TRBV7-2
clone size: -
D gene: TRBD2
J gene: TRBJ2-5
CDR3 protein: CASSKTSGRGTQYF
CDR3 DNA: TGTGCCAGCAGCAAGACTAGCGGGAGAGGGACCCAGTACTTC

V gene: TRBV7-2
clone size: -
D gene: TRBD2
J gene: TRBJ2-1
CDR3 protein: CASSLALLAGGPLLRYNEQFF
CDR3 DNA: TGTGCCAGCAGCTTAGCTCTTCTAGCGGGAGGGCCCCTTTTGAGGTACAATGAGCAGTTCTTC

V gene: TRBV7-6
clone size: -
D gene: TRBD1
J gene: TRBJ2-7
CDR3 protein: CASSPSPGQTFYEQYF
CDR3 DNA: TGTGCCAGCAGCCCATCCCCGGGACAGACCTTCTACGAGCAGTACTTC

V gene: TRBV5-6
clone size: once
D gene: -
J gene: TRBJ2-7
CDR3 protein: CASSLASISYEQYF
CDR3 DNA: TGTGCCAGCAGCTTGGCGAGCATCTCCTACGAGCAGTACTTC

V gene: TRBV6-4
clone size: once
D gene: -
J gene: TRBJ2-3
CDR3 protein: CASSGGPRDTQYF
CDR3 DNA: TGTGCCAGCAGTGGGGGGCCGAGAGATACGCAGTATTTT

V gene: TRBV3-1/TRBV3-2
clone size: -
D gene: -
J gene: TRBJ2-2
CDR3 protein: CASSSTNTGELFF
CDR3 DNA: TGTGCCAGCAGTTCCACGAACACCGGGGAGCTGTTTTTT

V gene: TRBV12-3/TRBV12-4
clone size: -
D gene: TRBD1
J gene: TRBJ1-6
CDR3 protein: CASRVTGSTLHF
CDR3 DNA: TGTGCCAGCAGGGTGACAGGGTCCACCCTCCACTTT

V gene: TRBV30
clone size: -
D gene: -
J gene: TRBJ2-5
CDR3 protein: CAWDSSPSQETQYF
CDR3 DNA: TGTGCCTGGGACTCCTCCCCCTCTCAAGAGACCCAGTACTTC

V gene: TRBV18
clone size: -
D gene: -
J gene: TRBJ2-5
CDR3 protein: CASSLFGQREETQYF
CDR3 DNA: TGTGCCAGCTCCCTCTTTGGTCAGCGAGAGGAGACCCAGTACTTC

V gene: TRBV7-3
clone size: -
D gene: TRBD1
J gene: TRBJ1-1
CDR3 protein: CASSPSPTGRAFF
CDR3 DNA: TGTGCCAGCAGCCCGTCTCCGACAGGGCGAGCTTTCTTT

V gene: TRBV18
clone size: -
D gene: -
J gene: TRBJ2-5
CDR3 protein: CASSQGGLLETQYF
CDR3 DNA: TGTGCCAGCTCTCAAGGGGGACTACTGGAGACCCAGTACTTC